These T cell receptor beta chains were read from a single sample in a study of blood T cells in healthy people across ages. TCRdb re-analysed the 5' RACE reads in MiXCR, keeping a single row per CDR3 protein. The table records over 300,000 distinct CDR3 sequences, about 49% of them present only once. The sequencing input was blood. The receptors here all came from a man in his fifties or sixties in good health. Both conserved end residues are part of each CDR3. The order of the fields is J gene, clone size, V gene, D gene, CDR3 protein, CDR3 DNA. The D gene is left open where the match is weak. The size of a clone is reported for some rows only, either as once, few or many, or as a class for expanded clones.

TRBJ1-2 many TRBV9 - CASSVEDNYGYTF TGTGCCAGCAGCGTAGAGGACAACTATGGCTACACCTTC
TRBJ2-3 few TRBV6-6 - CASRGKEDTQYF TGTGCCAGCAGGGGGAAGGAAGATACGCAGTATTTT
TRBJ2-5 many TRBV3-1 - CASSQDGREGETQYF TGTGCCAGCAGCCAAGATGGGCGGGAAGGAGAGACCCAGTACTTC
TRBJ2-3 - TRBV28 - CASSLPLGGSTDTQYF TGTGCCAGCAGCCTACCCCTGGGCGGAAGCACAGATACGCAGTATTTT
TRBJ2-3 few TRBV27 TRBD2 CASSSLRDGGADTQYF TGTGCCAGCAGTTCCTTGCGGGACGGGGGGGCAGATACGCAGTATTTT
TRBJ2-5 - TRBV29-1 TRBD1 CSVAGTGRQETQYF TGCAGCGTGGCCGGGACAGGGCGTCAAGAGACCCAGTACTTC
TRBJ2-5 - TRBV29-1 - CSVSGRQSQETQYF TGCAGCGTTTCTGGCCGACAGTCGCAAGAGACCCAGTACTTC
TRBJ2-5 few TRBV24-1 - CATSDARVGETQYF TGTGCCACCAGTGATGCCCGGGTTGGAGAGACCCAGTACTTC
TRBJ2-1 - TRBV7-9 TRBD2 CASKGTSGRDEQFF TGTGCCAGCAAGGGGACTAGCGGGAGAGATGAGCAGTTCTTC
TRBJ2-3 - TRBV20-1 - CSARGMGSEWTDTQYF TGCAGTGCTAGAGGCATGGGGAGTGAGTGGACAGATACGCAGTATTTT
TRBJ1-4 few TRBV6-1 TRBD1 CASSEGTGGEKLFF TGTGCCAGCAGTGAAGGGACAGGGGGTGAAAAACTGTTTTTT
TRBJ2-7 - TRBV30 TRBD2 CAWRHGGGGSYEQYF TGTGCCTGGAGACATGGGGGGGGAGGATCCTACGAGCAGTACTTC
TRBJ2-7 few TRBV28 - CASRPSGYSYEQYF TGTGCCAGCAGACCCTCAGGCTACTCCTACGAGCAGTACTTC
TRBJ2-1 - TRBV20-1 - CSARLCNEQFF TGCAGTGCCAGACTCTGCAATGAGCAGTTCTTC
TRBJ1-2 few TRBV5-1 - CASSLERGAYGYTF TGCGCCAGCAGCTTGGAGAGGGGCGCCTATGGCTACACCTTC
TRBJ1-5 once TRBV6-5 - CASSYGYDQPQHF TGTGCCAGCAGTTACGGGTACGATCAGCCCCAGCATTTT